The 3 T cell receptor beta chains given below trace back to one sample, sequenced in a study of tumor and adjacent non-tumor tissue in lung cancer. TCRbeta libraries were built with three rounds of nested PCR, modified from ARM-PCR. One entry per CDR3 protein, called by TCRdb with MiXCR from the multiplex PCR reads. The data contain 60,000 to 85,000 distinct CDR3 sequences, approximately 73% of them singletons. No cell sorting was done before RNA was extracted from the tissue. Distant lung tissue was collected more than 3 cm away from the tumor edge. Sequenced input: distant non-tumor lung tissue. These receptors were collected from a man in his sixties with non-small cell lung cancer.

This clonotype was picked up a small number of times. Just one base apart from a much larger clone, this may be a read error. V gene TRBV6-1 combines with J gene TRBJ2-7; D is possibly TRBD1 (5 bases). Looked up from germline, CDR1 is MNHNS and CDR2 is SASEGT. The CDR3 contains 14 residues. The CDR3 DNA follows: TGTGCCAGCAGTGAAGCAGGGGCCCCCTACGGGCAGTACTTC. Encoded protein: CASSEAGAPYGQYF.

Concerning this clonotype: Its ends do not fully match the called genes, so a read error is possible. The chain recombines TRBV7-9 with TRBJ2-5; 7 nucleotides align to TRBD1. Germline V lookup: CDR1 SEHNR, CDR2 FQNEAQ (reference sequence). The CDR3 contains 15 residues. CDR3 DNA sequence: TGTGTCAGCAGCTTAAACACAGGGGTAAAAGAGACCCAGTACTTC. Protein sequence: CVSSLNTGVKETQYF.

Remarks on this clonotype: A junction end diverges from the germline sequence, so it may reflect a read error. The DNA for the CDR3 is TGTACCAGCTGGGGTGTGGGGGGCCTGCAAGAGGGTCAGTCCCAGCATTTT. It encodes CTSWGVGGLQEGQSQHF. This chain connects TRBV6-1 to TRBJ1-5, with TRBD1 as a possible D gene (6 bases). The CDR3 consists of 17 residues. Germline V gene lookup returns CDR1 MNHNS and CDR2 SASEGT.